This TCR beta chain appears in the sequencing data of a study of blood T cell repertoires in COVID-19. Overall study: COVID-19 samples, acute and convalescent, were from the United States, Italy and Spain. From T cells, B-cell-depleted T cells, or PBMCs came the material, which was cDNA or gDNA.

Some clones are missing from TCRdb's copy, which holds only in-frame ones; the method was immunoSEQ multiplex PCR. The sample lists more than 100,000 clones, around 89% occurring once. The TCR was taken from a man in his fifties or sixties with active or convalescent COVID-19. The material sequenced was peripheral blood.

Written as DNA, the CDR3 is TGTGCCAGTAGTATGAGGTTAGACAACTATGGCTACACCTTC. This codes for CASSMRLDNYGYTF. This sequence joins TRBV19 and TRBJ1-2; D is uncertain. V was cut by 3 bases and J by 2 bases, with 10 bases left in between. CDR1 and CDR2 from the germline V gene are LNHDA and SQIVND (reference sequence). This CDR3 is 14 amino acids long.